This is a list of T cell receptor beta chains from one sample in a study of T cell responses to AZD1222 COVID-19 vaccine. The method was immunoSEQ multiplex PCR; TCRdb's version includes in-frame clones alone and lacks a portion of them. The sample consists of some 39,000 clones, less than 95% of them appearing once. The sequenced sample was peripheral blood, obtained 28 days after the second AZD1222 dose. The receptors derive from an adult who received the AZD1222 COVID-19 vaccine. CDR3s include the opening cysteine and the closing phenylalanine or tryptophan. A D gene is named only where the DNA matches it firmly. A row's size may be missing; if present it is once, few, many or a size class.

-	TRBJ2-2	-	13	TRBV7-2	TGTGCCAGCAGGGTCCAAGGGACCGGGGAGCTGTTTTTT	CASRVQGTGELFF
-	TRBJ2-7	once	15	TRBV7-2	TGTGCCAGCAGCTTAGGCACAGCGCTCCAGTATGAGCAGTACTTC	CASSLGTALQYEQYF
TRBD2	TRBJ2-1	few	16	TRBV10-1	TGCGCCAGCAGTCCTAACCCGAGCGGGGGGGCGAGGGAGCAGTTCTTC	CASSPNPSGGAREQFF
-	TRBJ1-1	-	14	TRBV6-2/TRBV6-3	TGTGCCAGCAGTTACTCAGGGATGAACACTGAAGCTTTCTTT	CASSYSGMNTEAFF
-	TRBJ1-3	-	14	TRBV5-1	TGCGCCAGCAGCCCCGCGGGCTCCGGAAACACCATATATTTT	CASSPAGSGNTIYF
-	TRBJ2-7	-	13	TRBV3-1/TRBV3-2	TGTGCCAGCAGCCAAGTTGGAGTTAGAGCGCAGTACTTC	CASSQVGVRAQYF
-	TRBJ1-2	-	13	TRBV11-2	TGTGCCAGCAGCTACGACAGCCAGTATGGCTACACCTTC	CASSYDSQYGYTF
-	TRBJ2-2	-	16	TRBV19	TGTGCCAGTACCCTTCGTGGGGGCCCGAACACCGGGGAGCTGTTTTTT	CASTLRGGPNTGELFF
TRBD1	TRBJ1-1	-	16	TRBV5-1	TGCGCCAGCAGCTTATCGACGACAGGGAAAGGAACTGAAGCTTTCTTT	CASSLSTTGKGTEAFF
-	TRBJ1-1	few	15	TRBV7-2	TGTGCCAGCAGCTCTACGCTGGGGATGAACACTGAAGCTTTCTTT	CASSSTLGMNTEAFF
TRBD2	TRBJ2-2	-	14	TRBV10-3	TGTGCCATCTCGACTAGCGGGGGGGCCGGGGAGCTGTTTTTT	CAISTSGGAGELFF
-	TRBJ1-3	once	15	TRBV6-5	TGTGCCAGCAGACTTACAGAGAGCTCTGGAAACACCATATATTTT	CASRLTESSGNTIYF
-	TRBJ2-3	-	14	TRBV10-3	TGTGCCATCACGGGGGACGCTAGCACAGATACGCAGTATTTT	CAITGDASTDTQYF
-	TRBJ1-2	-	15	TRBV21-1	TGTGCCAGCAGCAAAGGAAACAGGCCTGCCTATGGCTACACCTTC	CASSKGNRPAYGYTF
-	TRBJ1-5	-	13	TRBV6-2/TRBV6-3	TGTGCCAGCAGTTACGACAGTAACCAGCCCCAGCATTTT	CASSYDSNQPQHF
TRBD2	TRBJ2-5	-	15	TRBV29-1	TGCAGCGCCGGACTAGCGGGGGGGCCTGGTGAGACCCAGTACTTC	CSAGLAGGPGETQYF
-	TRBJ1-5	-	14	TRBV7-2	TGTGCCAGCAGCCAAGGCAGGGGCAATCAGCCCCAGCATTTT	CASSQGRGNQPQHF
TRBD1	TRBJ1-1	-	14	TRBV5-4	TGTGCCAGCAGCTTGGCCGGACAGGCAACTGAAGCTTTCTTT	CASSLAGQATEAFF
-	TRBJ1-5	once	14	TRBV7-9	TGTGCCAGCAGCCTCCGGGACCCTAATCAGCCCCAGCATTTT	CASSLRDPNQPQHF
TRBD1	TRBJ1-2	-	17	TRBV19	TGTGCCAGTAGTATACCCGGGACAGCGAAGTCTAACTATGGCTACACCTTC	CASSIPGTAKSNYGYTF
-	TRBJ1-1	-	14	TRBV5-4	TGTGCCAGCAGCTTGGACAGCCTGAACACTGAAGCTTTCTTT	CASSLDSLNTEAFF
-	TRBJ1-4	-	13	TRBV3-1/TRBV3-2	TGTGCCAGCAGCCACCTCTCGGATGAAAAACTGTTTTTT	CASSHLSDEKLFF
-	TRBJ2-7	-	14	TRBV6-2/TRBV6-3	TGTGCCAGCAGTTACTCGACTATCTCCTACGAGCAGTACTTC	CASSYSTISYEQYF
-	TRBJ1-3	-	15	TRBV7-9	TGTGCCAGCAGCCCGGACAGCTTCTCTGGAAACACCATATATTTT	CASSPDSFSGNTIYF
-	TRBJ1-2	-	13	TRBV4-3	TGCGCCAGCAGCCGGACGAGCGAGCGTGGCTACACCTTC	CASSRTSERGYTF
TRBD1	TRBJ2-7	-	13	TRBV20-1	TGCAGTGCTAGTTGGACAGGGGGCTACGAGCAGTACTTC	CSASWTGGYEQYF
-	TRBJ1-1	few	12	TRBV6-5	TGTGCCAGCAGGGAGAGGAACACTGAAGCTTTCTTT	CASRERNTEAFF
-	TRBJ1-2	-	12	TRBV6-1	TGTGCCAGCAGTGACCGGGCGGGGGGCTACACCTTC	CASSDRAGGYTF
-	TRBJ2-1	-	17	TRBV15	TGTGCCACCAGCAGAGTAGGATCTCCGAGCTCCTACAATGAGCAGTTCTTC	CATSRVGSPSSYNEQFF
TRBD2	TRBJ2-1	-	16	TRBV14	TGTGCCAGCAGCCAAGAAACCGGGGGGAGACACAATGAGCAGTTCTTC	CASSQETGGRHNEQFF
-	TRBJ2-2	-	16	TRBV9	TGTGCCAGCAGCGTAGCGCAGGCAGTTCCTGACGGGGAGCTGTTTTTT	CASSVAQAVPDGELFF
TRBD2	TRBJ2-2	-	13	TRBV5-6	TGTGCCAGCAGCGCCGGGGGGACCGGGGAGCTGTTTTTT	CASSAGGTGELFF
-	TRBJ2-7	-	13	TRBV12-3/TRBV12-4	TGTGCCAGCGGTGGGACCTCGCTGTACGAGCAGTACTTC	CASGGTSLYEQYF
-	TRBJ1-5	-	14	TRBV27	TGTGCCAGCAGTTTAGGGTCCTACAATCAGCCCCAGCATTTT	CASSLGSYNQPQHF
-	TRBJ1-2	-	14	TRBV6-5	TGTGCCAGCAGTCTACAGGGACCTGACTATGGCTACACCTTC	CASSLQGPDYGYTF
TRBD1	TRBJ2-7	-	16	TRBV19	TGTGCCAGTAGCAACCAGGGAGGACAGGGGTTCAACGAGCAGTACTTC	CASSNQGGQGFNEQYF
-	TRBJ2-1	-	13	TRBV10-3	TGTGCCATCAGTGTAGAGACTGTCAATGAGCAGTTCTTC	CAISVETVNEQFF
TRBD2	TRBJ2-1	-	18	TRBV6-4	TGTGCCAGCAGTGCAAGGCTAGTAGGAGCGGGGGCCAACAATGAGCAGTTCTTC	CASSARLVGAGANNEQFF
-	TRBJ1-6	-	17	TRBV25-1	TGTGCCAGCAGTGAATTGGTAATCGGTGTCCGGGGAGTACCCCTCCACTTT	CASSELVIGVRGVPLHF
-	TRBJ1-1	-	11	TRBV6-5	TGTGCCACAGACTCGGGAACTGAAGCTTTCTTT	CATDSGTEAFF
-	TRBJ2-2	-	16	TRBV27	TGTGCCAGCAGTTTCCGAATTGGGCAGGGCACCGGGGAGCTGTTTTTT	CASSFRIGQGTGELFF
-	TRBJ1-5	-	14	TRBV24-1	TGTGCCACCAGTCCGCGGCACCCAAGTCAGCCCCAGCATTTT	CATSPRHPSQPQHF
-	TRBJ1-2	-	11	TRBV20-1	TGCAGTGCTAGCGAAGGTTATGGCTACACCTTC	CSASEGYGYTF
-	TRBJ2-1	-	13	TRBV7-2	TGTGCCAGCCGACTAACAGGGTTGAATGAGCAGTTCTTC	CASRLTGLNEQFF
-	TRBJ2-7	-	14	TRBV7-9	TGTGCCAGCAGCTCTGACGGGAGCTCCTACGAGCAGTACTTC	CASSSDGSSYEQYF
TRBD1	TRBJ2-1	-	16	TRBV12-5	TGTGCTAGTGGCGGACAGGGCGAGAGCTCCTACAATGAGCAGTTCTTC	CASGGQGESSYNEQFF
-	TRBJ2-7	once	13	TRBV18	TGTGCCAGCTCACCACCGGTCGGCCTTGAGCAGTACTTC	CASSPPVGLEQYF